Shown below are 10 T cell receptor beta chains from a single sample sequenced in a study of PD-L1 blockade in urothelial cancer. Profiling relied on immunoSEQ multiplex PCR, and the TCRdb table lists in-frame clones only, not all of them. The table includes approximately 34,000 clones, 84% detected once. The sample consisted of PBMCs, taken around atezolizumab (anti-PD-L1) treatment. The receptors come from a man aged 55 to 70 with urothelial cancer.

This clone was seen a single time. The V gene is TRBV10-3, the J gene TRBJ2-1, with 12 bases identical to TRBD2. V lost 6 bases and J lost 5; bases outside the gene matches: 5. The V gene's germline CDR1 is ENHRY and CDR2 SYGVKD. This CDR3 contains 15 residues. The CDR3 sequence is CAIRSGTSGHNEQFF. CDR3 sequence (DNA): TGTGCCATCAGATCCGGGACTAGCGGGCACAATGAGCAGTTCTTC.

This clone was seen a few times. CDR3 sequence reads: CASSLANEQFF. As DNA, the CDR3 is TGTGCCAGCTCATTAGCCAATGAGCAGTTCTTC. The J gene is TRBJ2-1, the V gene TRBV18; D not certain. The germline CDR1 and CDR2 sequences are KGHSH and LQKENI. V was clipped by 5 bases and J by 6 bases, with 5 bases between them. CDR3 length: 11 amino acids. The whole variable domain, filled in from reference TRBV18 and TRBJ2-1, reads NAGVMQNPRHLVRRRGQEARLRCSPMKGHSHVYWYRQLPEEGLKFMVYLQKENIIDESGMPKERFSAEFPKEGPSILRIQQVVRGDSAAYFCASSLANEQFFGPGTRLTVL.

V gene TRBV11-2 combines with J gene TRBJ2-3; D not certain. Germline values: CDR1 SGHAT, CDR2 FQNNGV. The V and J ends lost 2 bases and 4 bases respectively, with 10 bases between them. The CDR3 consists of 14 residues. CDR3 bases: TGTGCCAGCAGCTTACGAAGCTACGCAGATACGCAGTATTTT. The encoded protein is CASSLRSYADTQYF.

This clone was seen only once. The chain carries TRBV5-4 and TRBJ2-7, with no clear D. The ends were cut back, 0 bases at V and 3 bases at J, with 4 bases in the middle. This CDR3 has 12 residues. From germline, CDR1 is SGHNT and CDR2 YYREEE (reference sequence). Here the CDR3 reads CASSLVSYEQYF. The CDR3 bases are TGTGCCAGCAGCTTGGTCAGCTACGAGCAGTACTTC.

This clone has a handful of counts. This CDR3 reads CAWGGSLIGNQPQHF. The CDR3 region has the DNA TGTGCCTGGGGCGGAAGTTTAATTGGCAATCAGCCCCAGCATTTT. This chain connects TRBV30 to TRBJ1-5; D unclear. Germline CDR1 is GTSNPN and CDR2 is SVGIG (reference sequence). The CDR3 extends over 15 amino acids. V dropped 5 bases and J dropped 2 bases, with 16 bases sitting between them. Full variable domain (missing parts from reference TRBV30 and TRBJ1-5): SQTIHQWPATLVQPVGSPLSLECTVEGTSNPNLYWYRQAAGRGLQLLFYSVGIGQISSEVPQNLSASRPQDRQFILSSKKLLLSDSGFYLCAWGGSLIGNQPQHFGDGTRLSIL.

V usage is TRBV12-5 and J usage is TRBJ2-7, with a tentative D call TRBD1 (6 bases). The CDR3 runs 11 residues. CDR1 and CDR2 (germline): LGHNT, FRNRAP. V was clipped by 3 bases and J by 10 bases, with 10 bases between them. The CDR3 region has the DNA TGTGCTAGTGGTTTATACAGGGACCAGTACTTC. Its translation: CASGLYRDQYF.

The genes are TRBV12-5 and TRBJ2-7; 7 nucleotides line up with TRBD1. Trimming at V came to 1 base and at J to 3 bases, leaving 6 bases not matched to a gene. The CDR3 is 15 amino acids. Germline V gene lookup returns CDR1 LGHNT and CDR2 FRNRAP. CDR3 residues: CASGLGQGSGYEQYF. The CDR3 DNA reads as TGTGCTAGTGGTTTGGGACAGGGATCTGGCTACGAGCAGTACTTC.

The rearrangement links TRBV5-1 to TRBJ2-5; 7 nucleotides line up with TRBD1. CDR1 SGHRS and CDR2 YFSETQ come from the germline V gene. The CDR3 has 15 residues. Trimming removed 3 bases from V and 1 base from J; junction bases left unmatched: 6. CDR3 sequence reads: CASSSGQTIQETQYF. As DNA, the CDR3 is TGCGCCAGCAGCTCGGGACAGACAATCCAAGAGACCCAGTACTTC.

The V gene is TRBV19, the J gene TRBJ2-3; TRBD2 matches 13 bases. The CDR3 extends over 15 amino acids. Germline loops: CDR1 LNHDA, CDR2 SQIVND (reference sequence). The V gene end was trimmed by 5 bases and the J gene end by 11 bases; junction bases not matched to a gene: 10. The CDR3: CASSGLAGAIGGQYF. CDR3 nucleotide sequence: TGTGCCAGTAGTGGACTAGCGGGAGCAATAGGTGGGCAGTATTTT.

The V gene is TRBV10-3, the J gene TRBJ1-2, with a weak D call TRBD1 (5 bases). Germline loops: CDR1 ENHRY, CDR2 SYGVKD. Trimming removed 0 bases at V and 2 bases at J, with 7 bases between. This CDR3 has 14 amino acids. DNA for the CDR3: TGTGCCATCAGTGAGTCTGGGGGGAACTATGGCTACACCTTC. Its translation: CAISESGGNYGYTF.